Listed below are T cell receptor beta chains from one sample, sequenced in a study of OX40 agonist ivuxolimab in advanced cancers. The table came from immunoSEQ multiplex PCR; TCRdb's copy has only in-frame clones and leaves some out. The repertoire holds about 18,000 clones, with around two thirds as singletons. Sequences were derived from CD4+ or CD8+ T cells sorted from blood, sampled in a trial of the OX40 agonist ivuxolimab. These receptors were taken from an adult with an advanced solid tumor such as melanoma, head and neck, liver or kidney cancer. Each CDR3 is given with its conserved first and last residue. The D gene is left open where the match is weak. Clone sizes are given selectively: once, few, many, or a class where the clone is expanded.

DNA: TGTGCCAGCAGTTTCGGAAATAGCAATCAGCCCCAGCATTTT
CDR3: CASSFGNSNQPQHF
V: TRBV27
J: TRBJ1-5
size: -
D: -

DNA: TGCGCCAGCAGCCAAGATGGACGCGGGATCGGGCTGTTTTTT
CDR3: CASSQDGRGIGLFF
V: TRBV4-3
J: TRBJ2-2
size: medium-sized
D: -

DNA: TGCGCCAGCAGCTCGGGTAGCGGGAGGTGGAAGGATACGCAGTATTTT
CDR3: CASSSGSGRWKDTQYF
V: TRBV5-1
J: TRBJ2-3
size: -
D: TRBD2

DNA: TGTGCCAGCAGCGACGGGACAGCCTTTAATGAAAAACTGTTTTTT
CDR3: CASSDGTAFNEKLFF
V: TRBV13
J: TRBJ1-4
size: -
D: TRBD1

DNA: TGTGCCAGCGGCGGGGCGGTGTCTAACTATGGCTACACCTTC
CDR3: CASGGAVSNYGYTF
V: TRBV9
J: TRBJ1-2
size: -
D: -

DNA: TGTGCCTGGAGGGGGGGACGGACCGATAGCACAGATACGCAGTATTTT
CDR3: CAWRGGRTDSTDTQYF
V: TRBV30
J: TRBJ2-3
size: few
D: -

DNA: TGTGCCAGCACCTCCGGGTCCGGCGGGACTAGCTCAATCCCTGTAGCCCTTGAGCAGTTCTTC
CDR3: CASTSGSGGTSSIPVALEQFF
V: TRBV28
J: TRBJ2-1
size: -
D: TRBD2

DNA: TGCGCCAGCAGCCAAGAGTCGAACACTGAAGCTTTCTTT
CDR3: CASSQESNTEAFF
V: TRBV4-1
J: TRBJ1-1
size: -
D: -

DNA: TGTGCCAGCAGCACACCTCGGGGGGGAGAGTACTTC
CDR3: CASSTPRGGEYF
V: TRBV27
J: TRBJ2-4
size: -
D: TRBD2

DNA: TGTGCCAGCAGTGAAGCTGACACAATCTACAATGAGCAGTTCTTC
CDR3: CASSEADTIYNEQFF
V: TRBV6-1
J: TRBJ2-1
size: once
D: -

DNA: TGCGCCAGCAGCCAAGAACAGGGGGGCCTCACCGACAATGAGCAGTTCTTC
CDR3: CASSQEQGGLTDNEQFF
V: TRBV4-1
J: TRBJ2-1
size: -
D: TRBD1

DNA: TGCGCCAGCAGTGAATTTATAGTGGATACGCAGTATTTT
CDR3: CASSEFIVDTQYF
V: TRBV10-2
J: TRBJ2-3
size: few
D: -

DNA: TGTGCCAGCATCCCGACTAGCGGGAGTATCCACGAGCAGTACTTC
CDR3: CASIPTSGSIHEQYF
V: TRBV2
J: TRBJ2-7
size: -
D: TRBD2

DNA: TGTGCCAGCAGTCCCCCTGCGGGAGTTTACGAGCAGTACTTC
CDR3: CASSPPAGVYEQYF
V: TRBV7-2
J: TRBJ2-7
size: -
D: TRBD2

DNA: TGCGCCAGCAGCCCCGGAGGGGCTAGCGATGTGGAGACCCAGTACTTC
CDR3: CASSPGGASDVETQYF
V: TRBV5-1
J: TRBJ2-5
size: -
D: -

DNA: TGTGCCAGCAGCCTTAATCCTGAAATCTACAATGAGCAGTTCTTC
CDR3: CASSLNPEIYNEQFF
V: TRBV2
J: TRBJ2-1
size: -
D: -

DNA: TGTGCCAGCAGCTTAGGGGGGGATCAGCCCCAGCATTTT
CDR3: CASSLGGDQPQHF
V: TRBV7-8
J: TRBJ1-5
size: once
D: -

DNA: TGTGCCAGCAGTGAACAGGGCAAAACCTACGAGCAGTACTTC
CDR3: CASSEQGKTYEQYF
V: TRBV6-1
J: TRBJ2-7
size: -
D: -

DNA: TGTGCCAGCAGCAATCATATAGCGGACAGAAGCACCGGGGAGCTGTTTTTT
CDR3: CASSNHIADRSTGELFF
V: TRBV11-1
J: TRBJ2-2
size: -
D: -

DNA: TGTGCCAGCAGTCGGGGGACAGGGTCTACAAATGAGCAGTTCTTC
CDR3: CASSRGTGSTNEQFF
V: TRBV28
J: TRBJ2-1
size: -
D: TRBD1

DNA: TGTGCCAGCAGCTTCGGCGGGAGTCTGGATGAGCAGTTCTTC
CDR3: CASSFGGSLDEQFF
V: TRBV5-6
J: TRBJ2-1
size: medium-sized
D: TRBD2

DNA: TGTGCCAGCAGTTTGGAGCGGGGGCCCTTGGATGAGCAGTTCTTC
CDR3: CASSLERGPLDEQFF
V: TRBV27
J: TRBJ2-1
size: -
D: TRBD2

DNA: TGTGCCAGCAGCTTAGACCCTAGCGGAGTCTACAATGAGCAGTTCTTC
CDR3: CASSLDPSGVYNEQFF
V: TRBV11-3
J: TRBJ2-1
size: few
D: TRBD2

DNA: TGCAGCGTTGATTCGGGGACAGGGAACTATGGCTACACCTTC
CDR3: CSVDSGTGNYGYTF
V: TRBV29-1
J: TRBJ1-2
size: -
D: TRBD1

DNA: TGTGCCAGCAGTGAACTAGCCACCTCCCAGTACGAGCAGTACTTC
CDR3: CASSELATSQYEQYF
V: TRBV2
J: TRBJ2-7
size: medium-sized
D: -

DNA: TGTGCCAGCAGCCAAGACAGTTTAACCCTCTACGAGCAGTACTTC
CDR3: CASSQDSLTLYEQYF
V: TRBV6-1
J: TRBJ2-7
size: -
D: -

DNA: TGTGCCAGTAGTTGGGAGGGGAACGAGCAGTACTTC
CDR3: CASSWEGNEQYF
V: TRBV19
J: TRBJ2-7
size: few
D: TRBD2

DNA: TGTGCCAGCAATCTTCCCGGTGGCTATGGCTACACCTTC
CDR3: CASNLPGGYGYTF
V: TRBV2
J: TRBJ1-2
size: -
D: -

DNA: TGTGCCAGCAGCTTGCCCGGGACAAACTATGGCTACACCTTC
CDR3: CASSLPGTNYGYTF
V: TRBV5-4
J: TRBJ1-2
size: -
D: -

DNA: TGTGCCAGCAGCCCTCCCAACTACGAGCAGTACTTC
CDR3: CASSPPNYEQYF
V: TRBV16
J: TRBJ2-7
size: few
D: -

DNA: TGTGCCTGGAGTCCCATAGGCCCCACGGAGACCCAGTACTTC
CDR3: CAWSPIGPTETQYF
V: TRBV30
J: TRBJ2-5
size: few
D: -

DNA: TGTGCCAGCAGCGGACTAGCGGGTACCGGGGAGCTGTTTTTT
CDR3: CASSGLAGTGELFF
V: TRBV27
J: TRBJ2-2
size: -
D: TRBD2

DNA: TGTGCCAGCAGCTTAGCGACAGGGGGTGGGAACACTGAAGCTTTCTTT
CDR3: CASSLATGGGNTEAFF
V: TRBV7-6
J: TRBJ1-1
size: -
D: TRBD1

DNA: TGTGCCAGCAGCCCCGAGGTCTCGAACACTGAAGCTTTCTTT
CDR3: CASSPEVSNTEAFF
V: TRBV5-6
J: TRBJ1-1
size: -
D: -